Shown below are 7 T cell receptor beta chains from a single sample sequenced in a study of blood T cell repertoires in COVID-19. Here immunoSEQ multiplex PCR was the method, and the copy in TCRdb shows in-frame clones only, minus some. Altogether roughly 150,000 clones are present, about 83% being singletons, with the ten largest covering 5%. Sequences were obtained from peripheral blood. The receptor source for this set is a human donor in a cohort sampled during active COVID-19.

This rearrangement joins TRBV7-9 to TRBJ2-7; 8 positions agree with TRBD2. The germline CDR1 and CDR2 sequences are SEHNR and FQNEAQ (reference sequence). The V segment lost 7 bases and the J segment 6 bases; nucleotides outside the gene matches: 11. This CDR3 is 14 amino acids long. CDR3 amino acids: CASTSGGRGSEQYF. In DNA form, the CDR3 reads TGTGCCAGCACCTCGGGGGGGAGAGGCTCCGAGCAGTACTTC.

This clone was found once. This chain connects TRBV5-6 to TRBJ2-7; D gene ambiguous. The CDR3 has 14 residues. Germline loops: CDR1 SGHDT, CDR2 YYEEEE. The V gene lost 0 bases and the J gene lost 2 bases, with 9 bases spanning the gap. The CDR3 region is CASSLVASAYEQYF. Written as DNA, the CDR3 is TGTGCCAGCAGCTTGGTCGCCAGCGCCTACGAGCAGTACTTC. The variable domain in full, completed from reference TRBV5-6 and TRBJ2-7, reads DAGVTQSPTHLIKTRGQQVTLRCSPKSGHDTVSWYQQALGQGPQFIFQYYEEEERQRGNFPDRFSGHQFPNYSSELNVNALLLGDSALYLCASSLVASAYEQYFGPGTRLTVT.

The CDR3 loop reads CASRPSAGANYGYTF. CDR3 DNA sequence: TGTGCCAGTAGACCATCGGCAGGGGCAAACTATGGCTACACCTTC. The chain couples TRBV19 to TRBJ1-2; tentatively, D is TRBD1 (6 bases). This CDR3 has 15 amino acids. Germline CDR1 and CDR2: LNHDA and SQIVND (reference sequence). The V end lost 6 bases, the J end lost 2 bases, and 16 bases lay between the germline ends.

The genes are TRBV9 and TRBJ1-1; no firm D call. V was shortened by 0 bases and J by 7 bases, with 10 bases between the two germline ends. Germline assignment: CDR1 SGDLS and CDR2 YYNGEE. This CDR3 is built from 13 residues. DNA of the CDR3: TGTGCCAGCAGCGTAGGGTCCGGGAGTGAAGCTTTCTTT. This codes for CASSVGSGSEAFF.

The rearrangement links TRBV7-9 to TRBJ1-2; unclear D gene. Germline values: CDR1 SEHNR, CDR2 FQNEAQ (reference sequence). V lost 0 bases and J lost 5, with 10 bases in between. The CDR3 totals 14 residues. The CDR3 loop reads CASSLARSVYGYTF. CDR3 DNA: TGTGCCAGCAGCTTAGCACGGAGTGTTTATGGCTACACCTTC.

This clone was detected only once. This chain links TRBV7-8 with TRBJ1-4; 7 positions match TRBD1. From germline, CDR1 is SGHVS and CDR2 FQNEAQ. J gave up 5 bases and V 3 bases, and 0 bases lay outside the gene matches. The CDR3 loop spans 13 amino acids. The CDR3 DNA follows: TGTGCCAGCAGCTTGGACAGGAATGAAAAACTGTTTTTT. This codes for CASSLDRNEKLFF. The variable domain in full, completed from reference TRBV7-8 and TRBJ1-4, reads GAGVSQSPRYKVAKRGQDVALRCDPISGHVSLFWYQQALGQGPEFLTYFQNEAQLDKSGLPSDRFFAERPEGSVSTLKIQRTQQEDSAVYLCASSLDRNEKLFFGSGTQLSVL.

The chain is built from TRBV14 and TRBJ2-4; no firm D call. Germline V CDR1 and CDR2: SGHDN, FVKESK. Trimming left V 1 base short and J 7 bases short, with 14 bases between. CDR3 length equals 15 residues. The CDR3 reads CASSQGSLVSNIQYF. CDR3 nucleotides: TGTGCCAGCAGCCAAGGATCGCTAGTGAGCAACATTCAGTACTTC.